This TCR beta chain was recorded in a study of blood T cell repertoires in COVID-19. Clones were sequenced by immunoSEQ multiplex PCR, and TCRdb holds only the in-frame ones, with some missing. Of about 290,000 clones listed, just under 85% are singletons. With 4 bases removed from V and 10 bases from J, the gap between germline ends came to 14 bases. This CDR3 comprises 13 residues. Germline values: CDR1 MNHEY, CDR2 SMNVEV (reference sequence). The receptor comes from a woman aged 45-65 years with active or convalescent COVID-19. The chain couples TRBV27 to TRBJ2-1; weak D call: TRBD2 (5 bases). The sample comprised peripheral blood. The CDR3, as DNA: TGTGCCAGCAGTTCCTCGAGCCGAGGGGAGCAGTTCTTC. Its translation: CASSSSSRGEQFF.